This TCR beta chain is from a study of cytomegalovirus exposure and HLA in healthy donors. Study details: As an earlier analysis found, about 179 million T cells yielded fewer than 130 million unique TCR beta sequences. General study results and limits: A later analysis reportedly identified an Asian-associated ancestry cluster as carrying fewer N-insertions than the roughly 720-donor mean. Some highly shared sequence variants likely arose as a pipeline artifact.

The junction had 14 bases not matched to a gene; V was cut back by 4 bases and J by 0 bases. Germline V CDR1 and CDR2: MGHRA, YSYEKL. This CDR3 is built from 18 residues. Note on this clone: The target antigen is unknown.

The primer mix had 60 Vbeta and 13 Jbeta primers. Assay: immunoSEQ multiplex PCR; the TCRdb copy retains only in-frame clones and omits some. The sample records roughly 120,000 clones, about 73% being singletons. The source of this sequence is a woman aged 25 to 39 in good health and CMV-seropositive. Sequencing input: PBMCs. The rearrangement joins TRBV4-1 to TRBJ1-2; 7 bases are shared with TRBD1. CDR3 DNA sequence: TGCGCCAGCAGCCCCTGGTCGAACAGGGGACGACCTAACTATGGCTACACCTTC. This translates into CASSPWSNRGRPNYGYTF.